This T cell receptor beta chain emerged from a study of cytomegalovirus exposure and HLA in healthy donors. Study overall: Of some 400 genotyped donors, 81% grouped in the Caucasian-associated ancestry cluster.

The PCR ran on 60 Vbeta and 13 Jbeta primers. Generated by immunoSEQ multiplex PCR, the TCRdb table keeps only in-frame clones and is missing some. Of over 120,000 clones in the sample, around 80% were seen once. Sequences were obtained from PBMCs. The TCR originated in a man aged 35 to 55 in good health and CMV-seronegative.

The CDR3 nucleotides are TGTGCCTGGAGTATGTCAGGCTACGAGCAGTACTTC. Protein: CAWSMSGYEQYF. The gene calls are TRBV30 and TRBJ2-7; D is unclear. The CDR3 has 12 residues. CDR1 is GTSNPN, CDR2 SVGIG, per germline (reference sequence). V shed 2 bases and J shed 3 bases, with 8 bases lying between them.